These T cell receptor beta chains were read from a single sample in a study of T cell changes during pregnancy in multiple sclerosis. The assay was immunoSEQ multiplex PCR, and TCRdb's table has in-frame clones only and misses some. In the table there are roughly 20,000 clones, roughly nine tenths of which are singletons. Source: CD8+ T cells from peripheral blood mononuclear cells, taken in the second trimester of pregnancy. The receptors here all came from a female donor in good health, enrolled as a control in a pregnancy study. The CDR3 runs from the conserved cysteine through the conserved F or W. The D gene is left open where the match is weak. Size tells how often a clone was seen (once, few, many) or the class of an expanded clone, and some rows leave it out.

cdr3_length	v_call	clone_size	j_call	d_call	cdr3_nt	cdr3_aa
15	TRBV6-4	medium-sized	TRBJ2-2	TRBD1	TGTGCCAGCAGCTCAGGACAGGGGGACACCGGGGAGCTGTTTTTT	CASSSGQGDTGELFF
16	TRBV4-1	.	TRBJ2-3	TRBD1	TGCGCCAGCAGCCAAGGGCAGGGGGCGCACACAGATACGCAGTATTTT	CASSQGQGAHTDTQYF
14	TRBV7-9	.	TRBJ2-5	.	TGTGCCAGCAGCGATCGAGAGCGGAAAGAGACCCAGTACTTC	CASSDRERKETQYF
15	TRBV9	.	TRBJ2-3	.	TGTGCCAGCAGCCCGACAGAGCTCCTGACAGATACGCAGTATTTT	CASSPTELLTDTQYF
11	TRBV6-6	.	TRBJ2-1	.	TGTGCCAGCAGTTACATCGATGAGCAGTTCTTC	CASSYIDEQFF
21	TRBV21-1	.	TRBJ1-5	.	TGTGCCAGCAGAAAACCCGAGGTAATGGGGCAGGGGCTACTATCGGGTCAGCCCCAGCATTTT	CASRKPEVMGQGLLSGQPQHF
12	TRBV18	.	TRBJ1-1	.	TGTGCCAGCTCAACGGAGGGCACTGAAGCTTTCTTT	CASSTEGTEAFF
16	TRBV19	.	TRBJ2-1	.	TGTGCCAGTAGTATAGAGGACAATCATCGTAACAATGAGCAGTTCTTC	CASSIEDNHRNNEQFF
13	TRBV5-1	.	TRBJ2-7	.	TGCGCCAGCAGGGGAGCAGGGGCTAACGAGCAGTACTTC	CASRGAGANEQYF
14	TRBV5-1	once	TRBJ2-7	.	TGTGCCAGTAGCCCCGGGACAAACTCCTACGAGCAGTACTTC	CASSPGTNSYEQYF
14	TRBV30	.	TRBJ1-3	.	TGTGCCTGGAGTGATAAATACTCTGGAAACACCATATATTTT	CAWSDKYSGNTIYF
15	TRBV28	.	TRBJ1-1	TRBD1	TGTGCCAGCAGGCCGACAGGGGAAGGGGACACTGAAGCTTTCTTT	CASRPTGEGDTEAFF
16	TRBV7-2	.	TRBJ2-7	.	TGTGCCAGCAGCTTAGGCCCCCGGGGGAGCTCCTACGAGCAGTACTTC	CASSLGPRGSSYEQYF
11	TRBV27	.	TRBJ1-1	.	TGTGCCAGCAGTTTTGGACAGGAAGCTTTCTTT	CASSFGQEAFF
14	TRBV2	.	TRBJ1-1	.	TGTGCCAGCATCCAGGGGATTTTGAACACTGAAGCTTTCTTT	CASIQGILNTEAFF
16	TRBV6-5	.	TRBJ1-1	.	TGTGCCAGCAGTTCTTCCCCTCGGGGGGTCGACACTGAAGCTTTCTTT	CASSSSPRGVDTEAFF
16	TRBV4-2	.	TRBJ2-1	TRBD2	TGTGCCAGCAGCCAAGGGACTAGCGGGAGCTACAATGAGCAGTTCTTC	CASSQGTSGSYNEQFF
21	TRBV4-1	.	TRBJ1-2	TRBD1	TGCGCCAGCAGCCCAGACGTTAGGGTTCAAACTTTCCAGGGGGCCTATCGAGGCTACACCTTC	CASSPDVRVQTFQGAYRGYTF
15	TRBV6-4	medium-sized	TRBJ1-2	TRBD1	TGTGCCAGCTCTCCCGGTGACAGGGACGTCTATGGCTACACCTTC	CASSPGDRDVYGYTF
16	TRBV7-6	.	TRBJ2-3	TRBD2	TGTGCCAGCAGCGGTAGCGGGAGAGGGAGCACAGATACGCAGTATTTT	CASSGSGRGSTDTQYF
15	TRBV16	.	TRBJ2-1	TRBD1	TGTGCCAGCAGCCAAGGGCAGGGGGTGCGGGATGAGCAGTTCTTC	CASSQGQGVRDEQFF
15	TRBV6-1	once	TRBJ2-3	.	TGTGCCAGCAGTGAAGGTCAGACTAGCACAGATACGCAGTATTTT	CASSEGQTSTDTQYF
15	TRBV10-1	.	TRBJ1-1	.	TGCGCCAGCTCCCGCCCGGTGTTCGGGGACACTGAAGCTTTCTTT	CASSRPVFGDTEAFF
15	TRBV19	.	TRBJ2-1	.	TGTGCCAGTAGTATAGATAATGGGGCTTACAATGAGCAGTTCTTC	CASSIDNGAYNEQFF